One sample yielded the 5 T cell receptor beta chains listed below, sequenced in a study of neurological immune-mediated disorders. TCRdb reprocessed the 5' RACE reads with MiXCR, giving one entry per CDR3 protein. The table shows tens of thousands of distinct CDR3 sequences, with 3.5% to 5% occurring only once. The sample was PBMCs. These receptors were taken from a man aged 25 to 45 with multiple sclerosis.

The CDR3 bases are TGCGCCAGCAGCTTGGGGTCCCTATCCACAGATACGCAGTATTTT. This sequence encodes CASSLGSLSTDTQYF. V gene TRBV5-1 combines with J gene TRBJ2-3; D is unclear. CDR3 size: 15 residues. The V and J ends lost 0 bases and 2 bases respectively, with 10 bases between them. CDR1 and CDR2 (germline): SGHRS, YFSETQ.

This clonotype was observed many times. J is TRBJ2-2 and V is TRBV5-1; 7 positions match TRBD2. V shed 4 bases and J 0 bases; nucleotides not matched to a gene: 3. The CDR3 loop spans 15 amino acids. The V gene's germline CDR1 is SGHRS and CDR2 YFSETQ. CDR3 nucleotide sequence: TGCGCCAGCAGCGTGGGACTAACGAACACCGGGGAGCTGTTTTTT. Protein sequence: CASSVGLTNTGELFF.

This clonotype came up many times. The rearrangement uses TRBV4-1 and TRBJ2-7; D is uncertain. The CDR3 is made up of 13 amino acids. Deletions cut 1 base from V and 2 bases from J, with 6 bases between. Germline CDR1 is MGHRA and CDR2 is YSYEKL. DNA of the CDR3: TGCGCCAGCAGCCAAGTCCAGGCCTACGAGCAGTACTTC. The encoded protein is CASSQVQAYEQYF.

This clonotype was detected a few times. This chain joins TRBV5-1 and TRBJ1-2; no clear D gene. The CDR3 is 15 amino acids. V lost 5 bases, J lost 2 bases, and 16 bases lay in between. Germline CDR1 SGHRS, CDR2 YFSETQ. In DNA form, the CDR3 reads TGCGCCAGCAGGACGGCAGAATACCTCAACTATGGCTACACCTTC. This encodes CASRTAEYLNYGYTF.

This clonotype was picked up many times. The chain has TRBV5-1 and TRBJ2-7; tentative D call: TRBD2 (5 bases). The CDR3 has 13 residues. Germline lookup yields CDR1 SGHRS and CDR2 YFSETQ. The V gene lost 3 bases and the J gene lost 7 bases, with 14 bases spanning the gap. Here the CDR3 reads CASSSTSEDEQYF. For the CDR3, the DNA is TGCGCCAGCAGCTCCACGTCGGAGGATGAGCAGTACTTC. Based on the CDR3 plus reference TRBV5-1 and TRBJ2-7, the full variable domain is KAGVTQTPRYLIKTRGQQVTLSCSPISGHRSVSWYQQTPGQGLQFLFEYFSETQRNKGNFPGRFSGRQFSNSRSEMNVSTLELGDSALYLCASSSTSEDEQYFGPGTRLTVT.